This T cell receptor (beta chain) was identified in a study of blood T cell repertoires in COVID-19 (dated by TCRdb to 2018 to 2021). Notes on the research overall: The collaborator samples originated in the United States, Italy and Spain and spanned the acute and convalescent phases of COVID-19. The material from the prospective study consisted of cDNA or gDNA derived from T cells, B-cell-depleted T cells, or PBMCs. Deeply sampled blood TCRbeta repertoires from subjects exposed to, actively infected with, or recovered from COVID-19 were included in the dataset. The repertoires were released in a freely available public database meant as a resource for research on the immune response to SARS-CoV-2. Samples came from the ongoing ImmuneRACE study (first 160 participants) plus 1,254 subjects from 6 global collaborators. A de-identified subject ID, COVID-19 status, age in years and sex were almost always included in the sample metadata. Where available, HLA class I and class II types were obtained from metadata supplied by the sample provider rather than from assay-based typing.

TCRbeta CDR3 regions were amplified from genomic DNA using the immunoSEQ Assay, a bias-controlled multiplex PCR. In the paper's pipeline: Within the assay, amplification of reference gene primers was used to estimate how many nucleated cells each sample contained. Sequence reads were collapsed and filtered to measure the absolute abundance of every unique TCRbeta CDR3 rearrangement. Productive Simpson clonality was computed per sample as the square root of Simpson's diversity index over productive rearrangements. Here the immuneACCESS table is served through TCRdb, limited to in-frame sequences with V and J called. Missing clones are a known gap in these copies; in checked studies unresolved V genes cover under half, and the rest lacks a known reason. That table gives V, J and clone size, and the DNA gave D and trimming. The sample table holds about 100,000 clones, of which 85% to 90% were seen once. The top ten clonotypes cover roughly 30% of the sample.

Results and caveats for the whole study, not just this receptor: Clinical and demographic metadata were provided uncurated, with the amount varying by source and participant.

The collaborating institutions used their own protocols to collect whole blood in K2EDTA tubes. For TCRbeta analysis, collaborator samples were shipped as frozen whole blood, as isolated PBMCs, or as DNA extracted from either sample type. A remark on this clone: Its antigen remains undetermined. The record has no base qualities; no much larger clone is one base away.

V and J are trimmed by 1 base and 2 bases, and the gene matches miss 5 bases of the junction. Per the germline V gene (reference sequence), GTSNPN is the CDR1 and SVGIG is the CDR2. The CDR3 holds 14 amino acids from the cysteine to the phenylalanine. The DNA shown is the 42-base CDR3, in frame from base 1. The sequence was obtained from a woman older than 75 with acute or convalescent COVID-19. The sample comprised peripheral blood. Recombination joined TRBV30 with TRBJ2-7; TRBD1 agrees with 7 junctional bases. The DNA is as follows: TGTGCCTGGAGTGGCACAGGGGTAACCTACGAGCAGTACTTC. This yields the protein CAWSGTGVTYEQYF.